This TCR beta chain was captured in a study of breast tumors, draining lymph nodes, adjacent tissues. Overall study results and limits: Compared with basal-like, luminal-like tumors shared significantly more repertoire with nontumor tissue.

Each CDR3 protein gets one entry after TCRdb re-called the multiplex PCR reads with MiXCR. The sample lists some 120,000 distinct CDR3 sequences, 21% occurring once. CDR3 length: 16 residues. Germline lookup yields CDR1 SEHNR and CDR2 FQNEAQ (reference sequence). With V trimmed by 1 base and J by 8 bases, 9 bases remained unmatched. Samples came from axillary lymph nodes draining the breast cancer. As concerns this clonotype: Antigen specificity is unknown.

The TCR comes from a female donor with breast cancer. Some clones in this sample may be carry-over from other donors' samples. The chain employs TRBV7-9 and TRBJ2-1; 9 nucleotides line up with TRBD1. Sequencing was carried out using axillary lymph node tissue. This CDR3 is CASSLGETGGDDEQFF. The CDR3 DNA sequence: TGTGCCAGCAGCTTAGGTGAGACAGGGGGGGACGATGAGCAGTTCTTC.